The sequence of this T cell receptor (beta chain) was determined in a study of vaccination and CD4 T cells after COVID-19. Documented treatment: roughly ten-day PBMC culture with coronavirus spike peptide pools or control peptides (ViraFEST assay). V was shortened by 8 bases and J by 4 bases, with 14 bases between the two germline ends. The germline gives CDR1 MNHNS, CDR2 SASEGT. The CDR3 sequence is 13 residues long. The Oncomine TCR Beta short-read assay was applied to DNA of cultured CD4+ T cells. TCRdb re-analysed the PCR reads in MiXCR, keeping a single row per CDR3 protein. The table includes roughly 25,000 distinct CDR3 sequences, around 62% detected once. This clonotype was counted a few times. The antigen is unknown.

Sequencing used CD4+ T cells from blood, cultured in vitro. This receptor was identified in a human donor who had recovered from COVID-19. The chain carries TRBV6-1 and TRBJ1-2; D remains ambiguous. The CDR3 nucleotides read TGTGCCAGCTACCTGGTATCGGCCTATGGCTACACCTTC. Its protein product is CASYLVSAYGYTF.